This T cell receptor beta chain came from a study of cytomegalovirus exposure and HLA in healthy donors. General study results and limits: Several top significant clusters appeared, in a later analysis, to be linked to common viral pathogens.

There are a few counts of this clone. Its specificity is unknown. Trimming shortened V by 6 bases and J by 5 bases, and 17 bases separated the two germline ends. The CDR3 is 15 residues long. The germline CDR1 and CDR2 sequences are LGHNT and FRNRAP. Amplification used 60 Vbeta primers and 13 Jbeta primers. TCRdb's copy holds only in-frame clones and misses some; the assay was immunoSEQ multiplex PCR. Found here are under 200,000 clones, over 60% of them singletons; the top ten hold approximately 2.5%. Sequencing was performed on PBMCs. The sequence came from a woman between 25 and 40 years old in good health and CMV-seronegative. This chain links TRBV12-5 with TRBJ2-1, with a tentative D call TRBD1 (5 bases). As DNA, the CDR3 is TGTGCTAGTGGCCAGGACACCTTCACAAACAATGAGCAGTTCTTC. Its protein is CASGQDTFTNNEQFF.